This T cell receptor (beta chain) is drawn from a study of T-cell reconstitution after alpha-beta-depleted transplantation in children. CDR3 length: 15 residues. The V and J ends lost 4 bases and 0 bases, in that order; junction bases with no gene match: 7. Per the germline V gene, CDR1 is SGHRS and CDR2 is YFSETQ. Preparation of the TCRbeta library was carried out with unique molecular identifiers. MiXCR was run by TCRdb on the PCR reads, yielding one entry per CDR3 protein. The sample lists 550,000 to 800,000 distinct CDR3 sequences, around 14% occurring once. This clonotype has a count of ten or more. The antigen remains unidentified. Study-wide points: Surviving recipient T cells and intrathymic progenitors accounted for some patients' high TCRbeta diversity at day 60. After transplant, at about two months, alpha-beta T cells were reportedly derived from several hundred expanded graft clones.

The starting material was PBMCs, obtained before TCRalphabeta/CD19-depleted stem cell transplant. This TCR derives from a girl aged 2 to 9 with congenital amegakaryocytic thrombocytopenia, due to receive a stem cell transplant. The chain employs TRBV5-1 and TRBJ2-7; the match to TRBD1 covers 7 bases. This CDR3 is CASSRRQGYSYEQYF. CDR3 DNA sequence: TGCGCCAGCAGCCGACGACAGGGATACTCCTACGAGCAGTACTTC.